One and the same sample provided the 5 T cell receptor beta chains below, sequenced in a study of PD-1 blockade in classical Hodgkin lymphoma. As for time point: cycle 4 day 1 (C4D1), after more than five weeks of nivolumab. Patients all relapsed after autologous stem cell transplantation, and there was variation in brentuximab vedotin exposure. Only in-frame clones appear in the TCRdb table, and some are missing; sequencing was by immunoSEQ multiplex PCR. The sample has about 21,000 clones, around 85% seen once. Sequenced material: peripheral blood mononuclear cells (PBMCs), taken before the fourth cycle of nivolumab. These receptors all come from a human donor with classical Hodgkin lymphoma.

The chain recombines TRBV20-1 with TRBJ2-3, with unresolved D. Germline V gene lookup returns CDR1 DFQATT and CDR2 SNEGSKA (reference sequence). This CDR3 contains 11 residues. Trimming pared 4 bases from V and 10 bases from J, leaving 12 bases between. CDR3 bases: TGCAGTGCTAAGACCGGCGGTTCGCAGTATTTT. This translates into CSAKTGGSQYF.

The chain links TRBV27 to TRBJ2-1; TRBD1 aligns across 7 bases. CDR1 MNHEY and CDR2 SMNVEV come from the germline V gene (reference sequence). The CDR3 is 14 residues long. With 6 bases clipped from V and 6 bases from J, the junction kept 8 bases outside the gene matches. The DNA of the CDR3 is TGTGCCAGCAGCCGACAGGGTGGTAGCAATGAGCAGTTCTTC. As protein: CASSRQGGSNEQFF.

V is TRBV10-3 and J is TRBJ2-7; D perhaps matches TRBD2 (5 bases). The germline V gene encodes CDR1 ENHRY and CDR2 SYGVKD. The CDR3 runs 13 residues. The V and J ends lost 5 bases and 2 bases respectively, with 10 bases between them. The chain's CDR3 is CAISPPGAYEQYF. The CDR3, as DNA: TGTGCCATCAGTCCTCCCGGGGCCTACGAGCAGTACTTC.

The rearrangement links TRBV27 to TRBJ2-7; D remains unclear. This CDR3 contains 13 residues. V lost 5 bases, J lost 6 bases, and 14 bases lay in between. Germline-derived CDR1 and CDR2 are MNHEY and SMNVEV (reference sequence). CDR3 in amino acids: CASSPAPVPEQYF. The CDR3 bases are TGTGCCAGCAGTCCTGCCCCGGTGCCCGAGCAGTACTTC.

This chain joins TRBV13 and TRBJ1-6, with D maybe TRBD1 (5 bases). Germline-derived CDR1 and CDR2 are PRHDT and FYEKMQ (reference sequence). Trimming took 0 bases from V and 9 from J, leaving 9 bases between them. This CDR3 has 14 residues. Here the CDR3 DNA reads TGTGCCAGCAGCTTAGGCAGGGTGGGTTCACCCCTCCACTTT. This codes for CASSLGRVGSPLHF.